This TCR beta chain was sequenced during a study of blood T cell repertoires in COVID-19. Study information: The United States, Italy and Spain supplied acute and convalescent COVID-19 samples. Sample material is recorded as cDNA or gDNA derived from T cells, B-cell-depleted T cells, or PBMCs.

In the original analysis: Amplifying reference gene primers gave estimates of nucleated cell counts. Here immunoSEQ multiplex PCR was the method, and the copy in TCRdb shows in-frame clones only, minus some. V and J calls and clone size are those listed in that table; D and trimming were worked out from the DNA. The sample carries roughly 150,000 clones, roughly nine tenths recorded once. This CDR3 is 18 amino acids long. The germline V gene encodes CDR1 GTSNPN and CDR2 SVGIG (reference sequence). V gave up 0 bases and J gave up 0 bases; unmatched junction bases: 10. This TCR derives from a middle-aged woman with acute or convalescent COVID-19. The genes are TRBV30 and TRBJ2-3, with 9 bases that match TRBD2. The sample was peripheral blood. This CDR3 is CAWSVFAGGLYSTDTQYF. The CDR3 region has the DNA TGTGCCTGGAGTGTATTCGCGGGGGGGCTTTATAGCACAGATACGCAGTATTTT.